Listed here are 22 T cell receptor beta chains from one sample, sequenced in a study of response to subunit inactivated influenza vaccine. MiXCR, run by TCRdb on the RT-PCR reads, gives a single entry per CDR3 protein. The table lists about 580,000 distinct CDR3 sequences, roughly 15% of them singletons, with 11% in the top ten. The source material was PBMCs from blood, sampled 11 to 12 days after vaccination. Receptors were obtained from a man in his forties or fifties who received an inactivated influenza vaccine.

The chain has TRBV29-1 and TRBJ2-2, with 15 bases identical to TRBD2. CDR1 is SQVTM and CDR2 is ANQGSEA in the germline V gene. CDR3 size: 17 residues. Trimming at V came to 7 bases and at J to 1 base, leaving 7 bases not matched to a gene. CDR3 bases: TGCAGCGCCCAGCGGGGACTAGCGGGGGGGAACACCGGGGAGCTGTTTTTT. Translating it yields CSAQRGLAGGNTGELFF.

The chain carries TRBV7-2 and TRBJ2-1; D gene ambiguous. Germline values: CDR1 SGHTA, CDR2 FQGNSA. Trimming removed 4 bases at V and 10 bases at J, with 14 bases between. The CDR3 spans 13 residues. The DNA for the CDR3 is TGTGCCAGCAGCTCCACCCCATTAGGGGAGCAGTTCTTC. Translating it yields CASSSTPLGEQFF.

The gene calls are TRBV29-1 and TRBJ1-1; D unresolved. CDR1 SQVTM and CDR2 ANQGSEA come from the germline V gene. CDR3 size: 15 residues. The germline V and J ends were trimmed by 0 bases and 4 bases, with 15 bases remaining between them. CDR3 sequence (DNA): TGCAGCGTTGAAGAAGACGGGGTGAGGAGCACTGAAGCTTTCTTT. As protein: CSVEEDGVRSTEAFF.

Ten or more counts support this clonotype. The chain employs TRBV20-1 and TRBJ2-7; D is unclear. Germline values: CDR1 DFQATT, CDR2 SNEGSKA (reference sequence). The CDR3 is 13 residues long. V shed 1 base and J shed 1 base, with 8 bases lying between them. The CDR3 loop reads CSARGPGSYEQYF. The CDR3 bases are TGCAGTGCTAGAGGTCCAGGTTCCTACGAGCAGTACTTC.

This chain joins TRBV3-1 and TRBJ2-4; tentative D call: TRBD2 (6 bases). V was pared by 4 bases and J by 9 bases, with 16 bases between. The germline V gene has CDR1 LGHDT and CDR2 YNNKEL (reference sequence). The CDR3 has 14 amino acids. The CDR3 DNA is TGTGCCAGCAGCCCAGTTCCCGGGGGTGGCATTCAGTACTTC. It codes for CASSPVPGGGIQYF. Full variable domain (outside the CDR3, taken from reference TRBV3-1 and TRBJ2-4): DTAVSQTPKYLVTQMGNDKSIKCEQNLGHDTMYWYKQDSKKFLKIMFSYNNKELIINETVPNRFSPKSPDKAHLNLHINSLELGDSAVYFCASSPVPGGGIQYFGAGTRLSVL.

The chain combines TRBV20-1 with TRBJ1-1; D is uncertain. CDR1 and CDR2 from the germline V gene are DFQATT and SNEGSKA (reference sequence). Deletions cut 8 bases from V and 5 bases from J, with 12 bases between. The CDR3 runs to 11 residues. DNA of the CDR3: TGCAGTATGGCGGGAGGGACTGAAGCTTTCTTT. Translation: CSMAGGTEAFF.

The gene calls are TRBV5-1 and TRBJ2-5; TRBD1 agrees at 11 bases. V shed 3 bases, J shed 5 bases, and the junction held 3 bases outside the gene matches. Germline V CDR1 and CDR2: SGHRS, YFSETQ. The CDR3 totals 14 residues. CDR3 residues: CASSWTGGIETQYF. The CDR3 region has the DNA TGCGCCAGCAGCTGGACAGGGGGCATTGAGACCCAGTACTTC. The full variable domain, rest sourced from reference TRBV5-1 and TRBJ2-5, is KAGVTQTPRYLIKTRGQQVTLSCSPISGHRSVSWYQQTPGQGLQFLFEYFSETQRNKGNFPGRFSGRQFSNSRSEMNVSTLELGDSALYLCASSWTGGIETQYFGPGTRLLVL.

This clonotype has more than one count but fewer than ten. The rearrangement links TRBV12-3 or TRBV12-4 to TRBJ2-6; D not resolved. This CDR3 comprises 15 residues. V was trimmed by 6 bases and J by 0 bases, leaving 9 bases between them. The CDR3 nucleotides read TGTGCCAGCAGGGAAACAACCTCTGGGGCCAACGTCCTGACTTTC. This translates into CASRETTSGANVLTF.

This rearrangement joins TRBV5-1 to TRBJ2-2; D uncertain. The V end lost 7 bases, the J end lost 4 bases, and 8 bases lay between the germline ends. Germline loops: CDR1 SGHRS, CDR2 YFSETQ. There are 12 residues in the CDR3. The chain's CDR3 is CASRLPTGELFF. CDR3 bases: TGCGCCAGCCGACTGCCCACCGGGGAGCTGTTTTTT.

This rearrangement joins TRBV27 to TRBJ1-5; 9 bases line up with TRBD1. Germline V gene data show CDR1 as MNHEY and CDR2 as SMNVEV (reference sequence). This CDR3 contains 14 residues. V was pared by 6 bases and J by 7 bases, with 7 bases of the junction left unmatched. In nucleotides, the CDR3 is TGTGCCAGCAGCAACGGACAGGGGTACCAGCCCCAGCATTTT. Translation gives CASSNGQGYQPQHF.

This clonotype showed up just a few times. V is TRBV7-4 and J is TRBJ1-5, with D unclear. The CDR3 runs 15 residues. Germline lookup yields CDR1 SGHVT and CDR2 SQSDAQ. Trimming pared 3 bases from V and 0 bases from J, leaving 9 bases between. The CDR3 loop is CASSFGEGSNQPQHF. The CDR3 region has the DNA TGTGCCAGCAGCTTCGGGGAGGGTAGCAATCAGCCCCAGCATTTT.

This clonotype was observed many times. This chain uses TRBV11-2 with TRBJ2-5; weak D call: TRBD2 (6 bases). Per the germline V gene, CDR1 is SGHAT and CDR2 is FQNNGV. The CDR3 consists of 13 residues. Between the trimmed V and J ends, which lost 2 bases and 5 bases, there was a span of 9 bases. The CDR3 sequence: CASSLLGRETQYF. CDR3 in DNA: TGTGCCAGCAGCTTATTAGGGAGGGAGACCCAGTACTTC.

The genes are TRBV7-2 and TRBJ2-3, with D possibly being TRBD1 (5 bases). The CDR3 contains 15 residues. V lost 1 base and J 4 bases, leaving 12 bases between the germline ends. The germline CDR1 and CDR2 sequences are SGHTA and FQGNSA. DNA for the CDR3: TGTGCCAGCAGCTTAGACCAGGGCTTTGCAGATACGCAGTATTTT. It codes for CASSLDQGFADTQYF.

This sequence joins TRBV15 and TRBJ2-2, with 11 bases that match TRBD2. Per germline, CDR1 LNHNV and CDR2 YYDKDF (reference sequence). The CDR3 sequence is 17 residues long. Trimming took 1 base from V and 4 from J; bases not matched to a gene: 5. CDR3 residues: CATSRGLAGGPTGELFF. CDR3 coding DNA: TGTGCCACCAGCAGAGGGCTAGCGGGGGGTCCCACCGGGGAGCTGTTTTTT.

CDR3 sequence reads: CASSLGGPEGGYTF. DNA of the CDR3: TGCGCCAGCAGCTTGGGCGGGCCAGAGGGTGGCTACACCTTC. The chain has TRBV5-1 and TRBJ1-2; D is ambiguous. CDR1 is SGHRS and CDR2 is YFSETQ in the germline V gene. The CDR3 sequence is 14 residues long. V was trimmed by 0 bases and J by 7 bases, leaving 13 bases between them.

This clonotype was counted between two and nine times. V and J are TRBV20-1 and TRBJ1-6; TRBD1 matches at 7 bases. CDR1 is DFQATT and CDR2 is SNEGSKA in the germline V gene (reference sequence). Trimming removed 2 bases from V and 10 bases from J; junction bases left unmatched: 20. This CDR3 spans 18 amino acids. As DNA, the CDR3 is TGCAGTGCTAGAAGGGGCGGGACAGATAGTTACGCGGGGTCACCCCTCCACTTT. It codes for CSARRGGTDSYAGSPLHF.

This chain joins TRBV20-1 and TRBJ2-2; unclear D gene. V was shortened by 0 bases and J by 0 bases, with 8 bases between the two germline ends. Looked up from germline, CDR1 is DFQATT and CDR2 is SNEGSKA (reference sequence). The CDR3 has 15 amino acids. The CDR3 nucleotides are TGCAGTGCTAGAGATCGTGCGGCGAACACCGGGGAGCTGTTTTTT. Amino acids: CSARDRAANTGELFF.

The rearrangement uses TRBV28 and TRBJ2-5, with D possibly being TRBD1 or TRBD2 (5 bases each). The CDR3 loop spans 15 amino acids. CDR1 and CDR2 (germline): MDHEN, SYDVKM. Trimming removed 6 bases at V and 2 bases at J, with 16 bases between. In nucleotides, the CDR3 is TGTGCCAGCAGAAGTCGGGATGGACAACAAGAGACCCAGTACTTC. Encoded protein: CASRSRDGQQETQYF.

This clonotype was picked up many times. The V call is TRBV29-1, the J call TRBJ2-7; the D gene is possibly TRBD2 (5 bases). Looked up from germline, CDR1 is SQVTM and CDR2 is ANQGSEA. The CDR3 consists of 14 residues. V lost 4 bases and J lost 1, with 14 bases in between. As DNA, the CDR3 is TGCAGCGTTGCCACGGCACCGGGATCCTACGAGCAGTACTTC. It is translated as CSVATAPGSYEQYF.

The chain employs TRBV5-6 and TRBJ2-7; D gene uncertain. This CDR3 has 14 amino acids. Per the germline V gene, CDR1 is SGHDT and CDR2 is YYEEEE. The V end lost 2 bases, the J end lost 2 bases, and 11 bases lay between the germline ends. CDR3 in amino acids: CASSLVGETYEQYF. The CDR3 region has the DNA TGTGCCAGCAGCTTAGTCGGTGAGACCTACGAGCAGTACTTC. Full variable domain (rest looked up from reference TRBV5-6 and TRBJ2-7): DAGVTQSPTHLIKTRGQQVTLRCSPKSGHDTVSWYQQALGQGPQFIFQYYEEEERQRGNFPDRFSGHQFPNYSSELNVNALLLGDSALYLCASSLVGETYEQYFGPGTRLTVT.

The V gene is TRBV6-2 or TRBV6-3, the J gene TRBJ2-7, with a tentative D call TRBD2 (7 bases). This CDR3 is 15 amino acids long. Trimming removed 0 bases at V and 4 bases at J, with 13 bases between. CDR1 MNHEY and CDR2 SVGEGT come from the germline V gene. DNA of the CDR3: TGTGCCAGCAGTTACTCGGCGGGGGCTGCTTACGAGCAGTACTTC. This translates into CASSYSAGAAYEQYF.

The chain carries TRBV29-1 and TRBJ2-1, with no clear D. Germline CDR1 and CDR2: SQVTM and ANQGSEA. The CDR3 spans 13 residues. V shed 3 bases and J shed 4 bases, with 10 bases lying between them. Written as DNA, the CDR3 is TGCAGCGTTGATACCCTTGGTTACAATGAGCAGTTCTTC. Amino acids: CSVDTLGYNEQFF.